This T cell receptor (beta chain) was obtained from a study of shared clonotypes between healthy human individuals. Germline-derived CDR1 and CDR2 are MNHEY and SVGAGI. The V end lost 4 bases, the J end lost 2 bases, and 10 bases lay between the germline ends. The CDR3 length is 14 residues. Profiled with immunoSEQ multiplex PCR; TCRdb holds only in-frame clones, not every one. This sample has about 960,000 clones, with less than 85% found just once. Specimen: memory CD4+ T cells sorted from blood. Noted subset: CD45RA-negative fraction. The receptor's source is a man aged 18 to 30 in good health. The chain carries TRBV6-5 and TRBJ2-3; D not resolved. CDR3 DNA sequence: TGTGCCAGCAGTTTCGGCGGCTACACAGATACGCAGTATTTT. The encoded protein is CASSFGGYTDTQYF.